The rows below give T cell receptor beta chains drawn from one sample of a study of OX40 agonist ivuxolimab in advanced cancers. The method was immunoSEQ multiplex PCR; TCRdb's version includes in-frame clones alone and lacks a portion of them. The table shows tens of thousands of clones, with roughly 89% occurring only once. The sample in question was CD4+ or CD8+ T cells sorted from blood, obtained in a trial of the OX40 agonist ivuxolimab. These receptors were collected from an adult with an advanced solid tumor such as melanoma, head and neck, liver or kidney cancer. CDR3s include the opening cysteine and the closing phenylalanine or tryptophan.

CDR3,V,J
CAISESTVRNQPQHF,TRBV10-3,TRBJ1-5
CASTRDPSTDTQYF,TRBV5-1,TRBJ2-3
CASSQVGQPNSNQPQHF,TRBV4-2,TRBJ1-5
CASSGGRPGGYTF,TRBV2,TRBJ1-2
CAILSSARPDTQYF,TRBV10-3,TRBJ2-3
CATGGRSNQPQHF,TRBV5-8,TRBJ1-5
CASSGGGADSKNQPQHF,TRBV2,TRBJ1-5
CASSVNPIGGAGGGKDTQYF,TRBV10-1,TRBJ2-3
CASSSGQGATEAFF,TRBV19,TRBJ1-1
CASRDRTGNTQYF,TRBV13,TRBJ2-3
CASRAGTGRTGELFF,TRBV6-5,TRBJ2-2
CASSFSGYTEAFF,TRBV28,TRBJ1-1
CASIKWGVEGTEAFF,TRBV19,TRBJ1-1
CASSARDRLDQPQHF,TRBV6-1,TRBJ1-5
CASSLKETQYF,TRBV5-4,TRBJ2-5
CASSRPWDTQYF,TRBV27,TRBJ2-3
CATSNTVFAEAFF,TRBV19,TRBJ1-1
CASSVSGFSGEQYF,TRBV5-1,TRBJ2-7
CASSLAQPRAEAFF,TRBV5-1,TRBJ1-1
CASSYSRGDHEQYF,TRBV6-5,TRBJ2-7
CASSLETGSKNIQYF,TRBV5-1,TRBJ2-4
CASSFARTSGAYEQYF,TRBV12-1,TRBJ2-7
CASSPTSGVSYEQYF,TRBV19,TRBJ2-7
CAWTPGTGGYNEQFF,TRBV30,TRBJ2-1
CASSGLRTTYNEQFF,TRBV4-1,TRBJ2-1
CASSLQDQETQYF,TRBV7-3,TRBJ2-5
CASSGTSDIQYF,TRBV6-1,TRBJ2-4
CASSSDRGTEAFF,TRBV7-9,TRBJ1-1
CASSPGTSSTEQFF,TRBV7-9,TRBJ2-1
CASSEGQGGETQYF,TRBV11-1,TRBJ2-5
CAWNPGQGGYGYTF,TRBV30,TRBJ1-2
CASSLGAAEQYF,TRBV7-9,TRBJ2-7
CASRPLRGDRATSKLATNEKLFF,TRBV28,TRBJ1-4
CASSLPGGDYNEQFF,TRBV7-9,TRBJ2-1
CASSSTGAGNTIYF,TRBV5-1,TRBJ1-3
CASSWGVTGELFF,TRBV7-3,TRBJ2-2
CSVPGQVQETQYF,TRBV29-1,TRBJ2-5
CASSSPGKNTEAFF,TRBV25-1,TRBJ1-1
CASSNLDSLNTGELFF,TRBV19,TRBJ2-2
CASSLTLAGIQYF,TRBV5-1,TRBJ2-7
CASTGTVSTDTQYF,TRBV5-1,TRBJ2-3
CASRRKVQGPSGNTIYF,TRBV6-4,TRBJ1-3
CASSLHLGGTGELFF,TRBV7-9,TRBJ2-2
CASSQSAREAGGGEQYF,TRBV4-1,TRBJ2-7
CSVTSGSPEQYF,TRBV29-1,TRBJ2-7
CASSENGQSTDTQYF,TRBV7-3,TRBJ2-3
CASSLPQNSPLHF,TRBV7-8,TRBJ1-6
CASSIQGASNIQYF,TRBV19,TRBJ2-4
CASSSNIDSNQPQHF,TRBV7-8,TRBJ1-5
CASSFIVGQGINIQYF,TRBV5-4,TRBJ2-4
CASSESGGSYEQYF,TRBV11-2,TRBJ2-7
CAISEGGSSYEQYF,TRBV10-3,TRBJ2-7
CASSQGSTGDQPQHF,TRBV4-2,TRBJ1-5
CASSLGGREQYF,TRBV7-6,TRBJ2-7